Each of the 19 T cell receptor beta chains below was sequenced from the same sample in a study of T cell changes during pregnancy in multiple sclerosis. The assay was immunoSEQ multiplex PCR, and TCRdb's table has in-frame clones only and misses some. The top ten clones hold about 5.2% of a sample with about 41,000 clones, roughly 88% of them seen once. The starting material was peripheral blood, obtained in the first trimester of pregnancy. These receptors all stem from a female donor in good health, enrolled as a control in a pregnancy study.

This sequence joins TRBV15 and TRBJ2-1, with D possibly TRBD2 on 7 matching bases. The V gene lost 1 base and the J gene lost 2 bases, with 15 bases spanning the gap. The CDR3 spans 17 residues. Germline CDR1 is LNHNV and CDR2 is YYDKDF (reference sequence). CDR3 nucleotides: TGTGCCACCAGCAGAGGGGGGCGGGGGTCGACCTACAATGAGCAGTTCTTC. Protein product: CATSRGGRGSTYNEQFF.

This chain links TRBV10-2 with TRBJ2-5; 13 bases line up with TRBD2. CDR3 size: 16 residues. CDR1 and CDR2 (germline): WSHSY, SAAADI. Trimming took 5 bases from V and 5 from J; bases not matched to a gene: 8. The CDR3 protein is CASSLGLAGFAETQYF. CDR3 nucleotides: TGCGCCAGCAGTTTGGGACTAGCGGGATTCGCGGAGACCCAGTACTTC.

This chain uses TRBV10-1 with TRBJ2-3; D is undetermined. The germline CDR1 and CDR2 sequences are WNHNN and SYGVQD (reference sequence). Trimming removed 7 bases at V and 8 bases at J, with 7 bases between. The CDR3 runs 10 residues. The CDR3 spells CASTGRTQYF. The CDR3 DNA is TGCGCCAGCACAGGTCGTACGCAGTATTTT.

The chain uses TRBV2 and TRBJ2-2, with TRBD2 matching 8 bases. Germline trimming cut 1 base from V and 6 bases from J; bases unmatched to any gene: 1. Germline CDR1 is SNHLY and CDR2 is FYNNEI. The CDR3 runs 14 residues. As DNA, the CDR3 is TGTGCCAGCAGTGAAGGGACTAGCCCCGGGGAGCTGTTTTTT. Translating it yields CASSEGTSPGELFF.

This clone was counted a single time. The rearrangement links TRBV6-5 to TRBJ1-2; weak D call: TRBD1 (6 bases). Trimming took off 4 bases at V and 5 bases at J, with 14 bases between the two ends. Per the germline V gene, CDR1 is MNHEY and CDR2 is SVGAGI. CDR3 length: 14 amino acids. CDR3 nucleotide sequence: TGTGCCAGCAGTTTGAATCAGGGGTTTTATGGCTACACCTTC. Translating it yields CASSLNQGFYGYTF.

The V gene is TRBV7-9, the J gene TRBJ2-1; 9 bases fit TRBD2. V was pared by 5 bases and J by 0 bases, with 11 bases of the junction left unmatched. CDR3 size: 18 residues. Germline values: CDR1 SEHNR, CDR2 FQNEAQ (reference sequence). The CDR3 region is CASSLGGRDHSSYNEQFF. CDR3 sequence (DNA): TGTGCCAGCAGCCTTGGCGGGAGGGACCATAGCTCCTACAATGAGCAGTTCTTC.

The chain links TRBV6-1 to TRBJ2-3; possibly TRBD2 for D (7 bases). CDR1 MNHNS and CDR2 SASEGT come from the germline V gene. V lost 1 base and J 1 base, leaving 12 bases between the germline ends. CDR3 length: 16 residues. The CDR3 here is CASSEVRGAGTDTQYF. In nucleotides, the CDR3 is TGTGCCAGCAGTGAAGTACGGGGGGCCGGCACAGATACGCAGTATTTT.

This clone was found once. The chain combines TRBV18 with TRBJ1-1; perhaps TRBD1 as D (6 bases). CDR3 length equals 14 residues. V was pared by 6 bases and J by 1 base, with 12 bases between. Germline CDR1 reads KGHSH; CDR2 reads LQKENI. In DNA, the CDR3 is TGTGCCAGCTCTCGGGGGGCAGAGAACACTGAAGCTTTCTTT. It is translated as CASSRGAENTEAFF.

This chain uses TRBV27 with TRBJ2-5; 10 bases map to TRBD2. The germline V gene encodes CDR1 MNHEY and CDR2 SMNVEV (reference sequence). There are 16 residues in the CDR3. Germline trimming cut 3 bases from V and 5 bases from J; bases unmatched to any gene: 9. This chain's CDR3 is CASSFLSGRSGETQYF. The CDR3 bases are TGTGCCAGCAGTTTCCTTAGCGGGAGGTCGGGGGAGACCCAGTACTTC.

This clone was seen a few times. The V call is TRBV6-4, the J call TRBJ2-2, with 13 bases lining up with TRBD2. Germline CDR1 is MRHNA and CDR2 is SNTAGT. The CDR3 contains 16 residues. V lost 5 bases and J lost 6; bases outside the gene matches: 6. The CDR3 spells CASSRTSGSGSGELFF. The CDR3 region has the DNA TGTGCCAGCAGTCGGACTAGCGGGAGTGGTTCCGGGGAGCTGTTTTTT.

V usage is TRBV7-3 and J usage is TRBJ2-3; 8 bases are shared with TRBD2. This CDR3 spans 16 amino acids. CDR1 and CDR2 from the germline V gene are SGHTA and FQGTGA. With 1 base clipped from V and 5 bases from J, the junction kept 8 bases outside the gene matches. The CDR3 DNA follows: TGTGCCAGCAGCTTAAGATCGGGACTAGGCAGAGATACGCAGTATTTT. It specifies CASSLRSGLGRDTQYF.

The chain employs TRBV6-1 and TRBJ2-5; no clear D. The germline V gene has CDR1 MNHNS and CDR2 SASEGT. Trimming took 5 bases from V and 2 from J, leaving 9 bases between them. The CDR3 totals 13 residues. CDR3 sequence: CASSNDFQETQYF. CDR3 sequence (DNA): TGTGCCAGCAGTAACGACTTTCAAGAGACCCAGTACTTC.

DNA of the CDR3: TGTGCCAGCTCACTTAAGACGGGGGATCGGACTGAAGCTTTCTTT. Its translation is CASSLKTGDRTEAFF. The V call is TRBV18, the J call TRBJ1-1; a possible D gene is TRBD1 (5 bases). The CDR3 has 15 residues. Germline assignment: CDR1 KGHSH and CDR2 LQKENI. Trimming shortened V by 4 bases and J by 5 bases, and 17 bases separated the two germline ends.

The V gene is TRBV12-5, the J gene TRBJ2-1; 7 positions match TRBD1. CDR1 is LGHNT, CDR2 FRNRAP, per germline. V lost 6 bases to trimming and J lost 4 bases; unmatched junction nucleotides: 9. This CDR3 has 15 residues. The CDR3 here is CASGSMTGIYNEQFF. In DNA, the CDR3 is TGTGCTAGTGGGTCTATGACAGGGATATACAATGAGCAGTTCTTC.

The chain combines TRBV9 with TRBJ2-5; 11 nucleotides agree with TRBD2. Losses at the gene ends were 4 bases for V and 2 bases for J; bases not matched to a gene: 4. The CDR3 covers 15 residues. CDR1 is SGDLS and CDR2 is YYNGEE in the germline V gene. In DNA, the CDR3 is TGTGCCAGCAGCTCATTAGCGGGGGGGCAAGAGACCCAGTACTTC. It codes for CASSSLAGGQETQYF.

Only a few counts were recorded for this clone. The chain has TRBV6-5 and TRBJ1-1, with D possibly being TRBD1 (5 bases). Trimming removed 5 bases at V and 10 bases at J, with 14 bases between. Per germline, CDR1 MNHEY and CDR2 SVGAGI. This CDR3 has 12 amino acids. CDR3 loop: CASSPGGEGAFF. CDR3 in DNA: TGTGCCAGCAGTCCCGGAGGGGAAGGAGCTTTCTTT.

The J gene is TRBJ2-1, the V gene TRBV9; 7 nucleotides match TRBD2. The trim removed 4 bases at V and 6 bases at J, leaving 13 bases unmatched. CDR1 and CDR2 from the germline V gene are SGDLS and YYNGEE. The CDR3 has 16 residues. The CDR3 reads CASSPWMWEGSNEQFF. CDR3 nucleotide sequence: TGTGCCAGCAGCCCATGGATGTGGGAGGGAAGCAATGAGCAGTTCTTC.

The rearrangement uses TRBV2 and TRBJ2-7; 11 nucleotides agree with TRBD1. J gave up 1 base and V 4 bases, and 3 bases lay outside the gene matches. The CDR3 has 15 residues. CDR1 SNHLY and CDR2 FYNNEI come from the germline V gene. CDR3 protein: CASSAGQGVSYEQYF. CDR3 nucleotide sequence: TGTGCCAGCAGTGCGGGACAGGGGGTTTCCTACGAGCAGTACTTC.

The chain has TRBV5-1 and TRBJ2-7, with TRBD2 matching 16 bases. CDR3 size: 15 residues. Germline V gives CDR1 SGHRS, CDR2 YFSETQ. With V trimmed by 5 bases and J by 5 bases, 4 bases remained unmatched. CDR3 DNA: TGCGCCAGCAGGGGACTAGCGGGAGGGGAGAACGAGCAGTACTTC. Protein: CASRGLAGGENEQYF.